What follows is one T cell receptor (beta chain) and its context. Its antigen is not identified. The protocol was immunoSEQ multiplex PCR, while the TCRdb copy is restricted to in-frame clones and leaves out a portion. Of 39,000 or so clones detected, over 70% appear once; the ten largest clones hold under 1.2%. These data are taken from a study of PD-1 blockade in mismatch repair-deficient tumors. As for the study in general: Patients had approximately 12 mismatch repair-deficient cancer types and were previously treated and progressing. Overall study findings and caveats: Tumor-resident clones, often undetectable pretreatment in blood, expanded then contracted after pembrolizumab.

V lost 3 bases and J lost 3; bases outside the gene matches: 13. The CDR3 extends over 19 amino acids. Germline assignment: CDR1 LNHDA and CDR2 SQIVND (reference sequence). PCR or immunohistochemistry showed mismatch repair deficiency in every enrolled patient. Sequencing used PBMCs, obtained less than 40 weeks after starting pembrolizumab. The TCR comes from an adult with mismatch repair-deficient cancer. The gene calls are TRBV19 and TRBJ2-1; TRBD2 matches 11 bases. The CDR3 protein is CASSIMASGRIKVYNEQFF. For the CDR3, the DNA is TGTGCCAGTAGTATCATGGCTAGCGGGAGGATTAAAGTCTACAATGAGCAGTTCTTC.